This T cell receptor beta chain was documented in a study of cytotoxic CD8 clonotypes in ibrutinib-treated CLL. Across the whole study: Among responders, roughly 25 were partial and 2 complete; after median roughly 72 months, about 15 stayed remitted and approximately 12 progressed.

CDR1 is SNHLY and CDR2 is FYNNEI in the germline V gene. The CDR3 loop spans 15 amino acids. V was pared by 6 bases and J by 5 bases, with 16 bases between. Repertoires were generated with immunoSEQ multiplex PCR, while TCRdb's copy carries only in-frame clones and drops some. This table has approximately 25,000 clones, approximately 71% appearing once. As input for TCR beta libraries, about 2 micrograms of genomic DNA came from cryopreserved PBMCs. This sequence joins TRBV2 and TRBJ1-4, with D maybe TRBD1 (6 bases). This sequence originates from a human donor with chronic lymphocytic leukemia. Source: PBMCs, taken after 12 months of ibrutinib treatment. This CDR3 is CASRTQGFTNEKLFF. For the CDR3, the DNA is TGTGCCAGCAGGACACAGGGATTCACCAATGAAAAACTGTTTTTT. The full variable domain, completed using reference TRBV2 and TRBJ1-4, is EPEVTQTPSHQVTQMGQEVILRCVPISNHLYFYWYRQILGQKVEFLVSFYNNEISEKSEIFDDQFSVERPDGSNFTLKIRSTKLEDSAMYFCASRTQGFTNEKLFFGSGTQLSVL.